Shown below are 26 T cell receptor beta chains from a single sample sequenced in a study of cytomegalovirus exposure and HLA in healthy donors. The study ran its PCR with 60 Vbeta and 13 Jbeta primers. Only in-frame clones appear in the TCRdb table, and some are missing; sequencing was by immunoSEQ multiplex PCR. Of about 190,000 clones listed, roughly 77% are singletons. What was sequenced was PBMCs. These receptors came from a man aged 35 to 55 in good health and CMV-seropositive.

The rearrangement joins TRBV4-2 to TRBJ1-3; D gene unclear. Germline V CDR1 and CDR2: LGHNA, YNFKEQ. The CDR3 covers 14 residues. Trimming removed 4 bases from V and 0 bases from J, with 7 bases in between. In DNA, the CDR3 is TGTGCCAGCAGCCCGCCGGGCTCTGGAAACACCATATATTTT. Encoded protein: CASSPPGSGNTIYF.

V is TRBV27 and J is TRBJ1-2; 7 nucleotides align to TRBD1. This CDR3 is built from 16 residues. Germline-derived CDR1 and CDR2 are MNHEY and SMNVEV (reference sequence). Trimming at V came to 2 bases and at J to 0 bases, leaving 6 bases not matched to a gene. CDR3 DNA sequence: TGTGCCAGCAGTTTACCCGGACAGGCCGCTAACTATGGCTACACCTTC. This codes for CASSLPGQAANYGYTF.

The chain has TRBV28 and TRBJ2-7; D may be TRBD2 (10 bases). Germline loops: CDR1 MDHEN, CDR2 SYDVKM. The V end was cut by 7 bases, the J end by 4 bases, with 26 bases between. This CDR3 contains 17 residues. CDR3 sequence: CASKGQGRAGGLYEQYF. DNA for the CDR3: TGTGCCAGCAAAGGACAGGGGAGAGCGGGAGGGCTGTACGAGCAGTACTTC.

V usage is TRBV27 and J usage is TRBJ1-1, with D perhaps matching TRBD1 (5 bases). V shed 3 bases and J shed 0 bases, with 14 bases lying between them. This CDR3 region has 16 residues. Per the germline V gene, CDR1 is MNHEY and CDR2 is SMNVEV (reference sequence). For the CDR3, the DNA is TGTGCCAGCAGTTTCGGTGGGGGGGGGATGAACACTGAAGCTTTCTTT. Its protein product is CASSFGGGGMNTEAFF.

The V call is TRBV5-1, the J call TRBJ2-3; D perhaps matches TRBD1 (5 bases). Trimming removed 0 bases from V and 4 bases from J, with 18 bases in between. CDR1 and CDR2 from the germline V gene are SGHRS and YFSETQ. The CDR3 runs to 17 residues. CDR3 region: CASSLDGQRTHSDTQYF. For the CDR3, the DNA is TGCGCCAGCAGCTTGGACGGACAAAGAACCCACTCAGATACGCAGTATTTT.

To note about this clone: Other DNA sequences in the sample encode the same CDR3. The J gene is TRBJ2-7, the V gene TRBV5-1; D may be TRBD1 (5 bases). Germline CDR1 is SGHRS and CDR2 is YFSETQ. V lost 0 bases to trimming and J lost 1 base, with 8 bases between them. CDR3 length equals 14 residues. CDR3 protein: CASSLGRESYEQYF. As DNA, the CDR3 is TGCGCCAGCAGCTTGGGCAGGGAATCCTACGAGCAGTACTTC.

The chain carries TRBV2 and TRBJ2-7, with 9 bases fitting TRBD1. V was pared by 7 bases and J by 1 base, with 5 bases of the junction left unmatched. In germline, CDR1 is SNHLY, CDR2 FYNNEI. The CDR3 has 14 amino acids. The CDR3 sequence is CASTSGTGSYEQYF. As DNA, the CDR3 is TGTGCCAGCACCTCCGGGACAGGGTCCTACGAGCAGTACTTC.

The chain uses TRBV7-6 and TRBJ2-7; 10 bases fit TRBD2. With 4 bases clipped from V and 7 bases from J, the junction kept 16 bases outside the gene matches. This CDR3 region has 17 residues. CDR1 SGHVS and CDR2 FNYEAQ come from the germline V gene. The DNA of the CDR3 is TGTGCCAGCAGCTCCGGCCTGGGGGTAGCGGGAGGAGAAGAGCAGTACTTC. This translates into CASSSGLGVAGGEEQYF.

Notes on this clone: Other DNA sequences from this sample encode an identical CDR3 as well. The chain employs TRBV5-4 and TRBJ2-7; 9 bases are a match to TRBD2. Trimming took 0 bases from V and 7 from J; bases not matched to a gene: 11. The CDR3 runs 16 residues. The V gene's germline CDR1 is SGHNT and CDR2 YYREEE (reference sequence). CDR3 in amino acids: CASSLVGVAGGGEQYF. The CDR3 DNA sequence: TGTGCCAGCAGCTTGGTGGGGGTTGCGGGAGGGGGGGAGCAGTACTTC.

The rearrangement joins TRBV11-1 to TRBJ2-2; unclear D gene. V lost 5 bases and J lost 4, with 14 bases in between. In germline, CDR1 is SGHAT, CDR2 FQDESV (reference sequence). The CDR3 consists of 15 residues. The CDR3 protein is CASSPQITGTGELFF. The CDR3 region has the DNA TGTGCCAGCAGCCCCCAAATCACGGGCACCGGGGAGCTGTTTTTT.

This chain uses TRBV29-1 with TRBJ1-4; maybe TRBD1 (5 bases). The germline V gene encodes CDR1 SQVTM and CDR2 ANQGSEA. Trimming pared 3 bases from V and 7 bases from J, leaving 12 bases between. The CDR3 loop spans 13 amino acids. The CDR3 sequence is CSVDPGGGEKLFF. In nucleotides, the CDR3 is TGCAGCGTTGACCCGGGGGGGGGTGAAAAACTGTTTTTT.

The chain couples TRBV6-5 to TRBJ1-5; no firm D call. Between the trimmed V and J ends, which lost 6 bases and 7 bases, there was a span of 10 bases. Germline V gene lookup returns CDR1 MNHEY and CDR2 SVGAGI. The CDR3 is made up of 12 amino acids. The CDR3 loop is CASRSTSQPQHF. DNA of the CDR3: TGTGCCAGCAGATCAACATCCCAGCCCCAGCATTTT.

The chain recombines TRBV7-9 with TRBJ2-1; D may be TRBD2 (5 bases). Germline CDR1 SEHNR, CDR2 FQNEAQ (reference sequence). Trimming removed 4 bases from V and 7 bases from J, with 8 bases in between. The CDR3 sequence is 12 residues long. CDR3 bases: TGTGCCAGCAGCTCGGGGTTGAATGAGCAGTTCTTC. Protein sequence: CASSSGLNEQFF.

The chain links TRBV18 to TRBJ2-5; D call uncertain. Trimming cost V 7 bases and J 2 bases, with 11 bases left between them. Germline V gene sequence: CDR1 KGHSH, CDR2 LQKENI. The CDR3 length is 13 residues. CDR3 region: CASFQILQETQYF. CDR3 coding DNA: TGTGCCAGCTTTCAAATACTACAAGAGACCCAGTACTTC.

The chain couples TRBV9 to TRBJ2-4, with a possible D match to TRBD2 (5 bases). Germline V lookup: CDR1 SGDLS, CDR2 YYNGEE. V lost 0 bases to trimming and J lost 5 bases, with 12 bases between them. This CDR3 spans 15 amino acids. CDR3 protein: CASSVGPGAENIQYF. CDR3 DNA: TGTGCCAGCAGCGTAGGTCCTGGAGCGGAAAACATTCAGTACTTC.

CDR3 DNA: TGTGCCAGTAGTTCTAGATCAGGGACAGGGACAACCTCCTCCTACGAGCAGTACTTC. Amino acid sequence: CASSSRSGTGTTSSYEQYF. This sequence joins TRBV19 and TRBJ2-7; 9 bases match TRBD1. Germline loops: CDR1 LNHDA, CDR2 SQIVND (reference sequence). J lost 0 bases, V lost 5 bases, and 17 bases had no gene match. The CDR3 totals 19 residues. The whole variable domain, filled in from reference TRBV19 and TRBJ2-7, reads DGGITQSPKYLFRKEGQNVTLSCEQNLNHDAMYWYRQDPGQGLRLIYYSQIVNDFQKGDIAEGYSVSREKKESFPLTVTSAQKNPTAFYLCASSSRSGTGTTSSYEQYFGPGTRLTVT.

A remark on this clone: Mismatch with germline at one junction end may stem from a read error. This chain connects TRBV15 to TRBJ1-4; TRBD1 matches at 7 bases. CDR3 length: 15 amino acids. CDR1 is LNHNV and CDR2 is YYDKDF in the germline V gene (reference sequence). CDR3 protein: CATRATGTAKEKLLF. In DNA, the CDR3 is TGTGCCACCAGGGCGACCGGGACAGCAAAAGAAAAACTGCTTTTT.

The chain combines TRBV27 with TRBJ1-1; TRBD1 might be the D (6 bases). The germline V and J ends were trimmed by 5 bases and 4 bases, with 14 bases remaining between them. Germline loops: CDR1 MNHEY, CDR2 SMNVEV (reference sequence). The CDR3 runs 14 residues. The CDR3 coding sequence is TGTGCCAGCAGTCTCGGGGGGGGCGGCACTGAAGCTTTCTTT. Protein sequence: CASSLGGGGTEAFF.

The chain couples TRBV19 to TRBJ1-6; unclear D gene. The V and J ends lost 1 base and 10 bases respectively, with 11 bases between them. The germline gives CDR1 LNHDA, CDR2 SQIVND (reference sequence). The CDR3 covers 14 residues. The CDR3 DNA follows: TGTGCCAGTAGTATAGGTGCAGGTGACTCACCCCTCCACTTT. Its translation: CASSIGAGDSPLHF.

This clone was detected only a few times. The V and J genes are TRBV19 and TRBJ2-7, with D perhaps TRBD2 (6 bases). CDR3 length equals 13 residues. Germline V gives CDR1 LNHDA, CDR2 SQIVND (reference sequence). V was pared by 4 bases and J by 6 bases, with 13 bases between. As DNA, the CDR3 is TGTGCCAGTAGTACCCGGGACTTCCTCGAGCAGTACTTC. Encoded protein: CASSTRDFLEQYF.

The chain links TRBV19 to TRBJ2-2; no firm D call. Between the trimmed V and J ends, which lost 2 bases and 0 bases, there was a span of 4 bases. The CDR3 consists of 14 residues. Germline V gene data show CDR1 as LNHDA and CDR2 as SQIVND (reference sequence). CDR3 nucleotides: TGTGCCAGTAGTATACAGGCGAACACCGGGGAGCTGTTTTTT. Residues: CASSIQANTGELFF.

The chain combines TRBV28 with TRBJ2-2; 7 bases match TRBD1. Germline lookup yields CDR1 MDHEN and CDR2 SYDVKM. CDR3 length: 15 residues. Trimming cost V 3 bases and J 3 bases; bases outside gene matches: 4. CDR3 DNA sequence: TGTGCCAGCAGTTTGCTACAGGGGTACACCGGGGAGCTGTTTTTT. Amino acid sequence: CASSLLQGYTGELFF.

This chain links TRBV5-4 with TRBJ1-2, with 10 bases that match TRBD1. The CDR3 sequence is 16 residues long. J lost 3 bases, V lost 4 bases, and 9 bases had no gene match. CDR1 and CDR2 (germline): SGHNT, YYREEE (reference sequence). The CDR3 DNA sequence: TGTGCCAGCAGCCTAACCGGGACAGGGGCGGACTATGGCTACACCTTC. It translates to CASSLTGTGADYGYTF.

This chain links TRBV5-1 with TRBJ1-4; a possible D gene is TRBD1 (6 bases). Germline V lookup: CDR1 SGHRS, CDR2 YFSETQ. The CDR3 runs to 15 residues. Trimming removed 4 bases at V and 4 bases at J, with 14 bases between. The DNA for the CDR3 is TGCGCCAGCAGCCCGGATGGGGGCGGTAATGAAAAACTGTTTTTT. Protein sequence: CASSPDGGGNEKLFF.

The V call is TRBV27, the J call TRBJ1-1; 8 nucleotides agree with TRBD1. The CDR3 is 12 amino acids. Germline lookup yields CDR1 MNHEY and CDR2 SMNVEV (reference sequence). The V and J ends lost 2 bases and 11 bases, in that order; junction bases with no gene match: 4. The CDR3 nucleotides read TGTGCCAGCAGTTTAACAGGGGGGTTGGCTTTCTTT. Its translation is CASSLTGGLAFF.

V is TRBV18 and J is TRBJ2-2; TRBD2 agrees at 14 bases. Germline V gives CDR1 KGHSH, CDR2 LQKENI. J lost 4 bases, V lost 2 bases, and 9 bases had no gene match. The CDR3 is 19 residues long. CDR3 sequence reads: CASSPRGLAGESGTGELFF. For the CDR3, the DNA is TGTGCCAGCTCACCAAGGGGACTAGCGGGAGAAAGTGGCACCGGGGAGCTGTTTTTT.